This T cell receptor beta chain was recovered during a study of blood T cells in healthy people across ages (dated by TCRdb to between 2014 and 2016). General notes on the study: In model experiments, template switching captured about one uniquely barcoded TCR beta cDNA molecule for every two T cells. Using deep sequencing normalized with unique cDNA molecular identifiers, the study measured how TCR beta repertoire diversity changes with age. Four age groups were formed from the donors: young (average around 15 years), middle-aged (around 40), aged (approximately 60) and long-lived (82). Donors of different ages were randomly distributed across sequencing lanes to avoid experimental bias. The study analyzed two additional independent replicas of 1 million unique cDNA reads from the same blood draw for two donors, one aged 18 to 29 and one aged 80 or older.

Paper-wide results and their limitations: Observed TCR beta diversity correlated strongly with the percentage of naive T cells measured by flow cytometry. Observed TCR beta diversity per million T cells fell roughly linearly with age, and a significant reduction was already apparent by age roughly 40. Total diversity estimates from one million sequenced T cells were considered lower bounds and underestimates. Donor CMV infection status was unknown, potentially confounding age-related changes in expanded clonotypes. Compared with the aged group, the long-lived group had more naive CD4+ T cells, fewer expanded clones and increased TCR diversity, suggesting age selection. Because profiling used bulk unsorted PBMCs, naive and antigen-experienced compartments could not be compared conclusively.

Its CDR3 holds 14 amino acids, cysteine through phenylalanine. This entry keeps only the CDR3 DNA: 42 bases, framed from base 1. CDR1 DFQATT and CDR2 SNEGSKA are derived from the germline V gene (reference sequence). V loses 5 bases of germline sequence and J loses 3 bases, and the interval between the two ends is 16 bases. The 39 donors, aged about 6 to 95 years, were systemically healthy Caucasian individuals from Russia. Each donor gave 8 to 10 milliliters of peripheral blood, collected into EDTA-treated Vacutainer tubes. Ficoll-Paque density-gradient centrifugation was used to isolate PBMCs, with at least 7 million obtained per sample. Trizol reagent was used to extract total RNA from the PBMCs, yielding at least 5 micrograms per sample. For every donor, an aliquot of PBMCs went through flow cytometry to measure the percentages of naive CD45RAhigh/CD27high T cells. With respect to this clonotype: No cognate antigen has been identified for it. Nothing much larger sits one base from this clone, and base qualities are not available.

Library method: 5' RACE. Reads for this sample came from an Illumina HiSeq 2500. A second PCR of roughly 7 to 11 cycles was run with a J-beta primer mix and a sample-barcoded 5' primer. A unique molecular identifier was introduced onto each TCR beta cDNA molecule by a template-switch 5' adaptor carrying 12 random nucleotides. At least 2.5 million CDR3-containing paired-end reads were obtained from each sample. All of the RNA was converted into first-strand cDNA using the Mint cDNA synthesis kit, with a TRBC-specific oligonucleotide serving as the primer. All cDNA was treated with uracil-DNA glycosylase and then went through a first 18-cycle PCR with the universal primers M1SS and BC2_uni_R. Concerning the study's data processing: Normalization of each sample was performed by random selection of 1 million high-quality reads, each carrying a distinct molecular identifier. Instead of being binned into consensus sequences, reads with shared molecular identifiers were discarded. CDR3 identification, clonotype clustering and error correction used MiTCR with a Q25 quality threshold and the strictest error-elimination algorithm. Lower-bound total TCR beta diversity was estimated with a nonparametric unseen species model using Euler transformation. TCRdb ran its own pipeline on the public reads, namely fastp trimming at Q25 and MiXCR clone calling, and kept in-frame beta chains. Rows matching on CDR3 protein sequence are summarized as one entry with the most common DNA and genes. TCRdb, not the original authors, processed these V and J calls. The sample table shows over a million distinct CDR3 sequences, and 59% are seen once. The top ten clonotypes cover 6.7% of the sample.

The sequence was collected from a man aged 18 to 30 in good health. Sequences were obtained from blood. This receptor chain uses TRBV20-1 and TRBJ2-5; TRBD1 is perhaps the D gene, given 7 matching bases. CDR3 reads: CSAERGTEKETQYF. DNA sequence: TGCAGTGCTGAACGCGGGACAGAGAAAGAGACCCAGTACTTC.